This T cell receptor beta chain was identified in a study of PD-L1 blockade in urothelial cancer. Overall study: Researchers looked at the blood 3 weeks (second dose) and 6 weeks after treatment began. A median blood sample held 141,255 T cells and more than 80,000 unique TCRs.

Regarding the study as a whole: A below-median TCR clonality in blood before treatment predicted better survival.

The time point denotes: pretreatment peripheral blood. Germline V gene sequence: CDR1 SGHNT, CDR2 YYREEE (reference sequence). The V and J ends lost 2 bases and 5 bases respectively, with 14 bases between them. The CDR3 totals 15 residues. The repertoire was sequenced with immunoSEQ multiplex PCR; TCRdb's copy has only in-frame clones and lacks some. The sample gives tens of thousands of clones, 75% of which show up once; about 4% is in the top ten. Of note for this clone: The target antigen is unknown.

The chain combines TRBV5-4 with TRBJ2-1, with D possibly TRBD1 on 6 matching bases. This TCR was recovered from a man in his 70s with urothelial cancer. The starting material was PBMCs, obtained around atezolizumab (anti-PD-L1) treatment. This CDR3 is CASSLQGQIDNEQFF. The CDR3 DNA follows: TGTGCCAGCAGCTTACAAGGACAGATAGACAATGAGCAGTTCTTC.